This TCR beta chain originates from a study of OX40 agonist ivuxolimab in advanced cancers. Study conclusions and caveats: Also showing low normalized T-cell clonal expansion were some of the nonresponders. Among the least clonally expanded were partial responders at 0.1-3.0 mg/kg.

Comments on this clone: The antigen remains undetermined.

Sequencing was performed with immunoSEQ multiplex PCR; in TCRdb, only in-frame clones are kept and a portion is missing. The sample records 66,000 or so clones, about 85% being singletons. Patients had blood sampled at baseline and again on cycle 4 day 1 and cycle 7 day 1. V lost 2 bases to trimming and J lost 8 bases, with 10 bases between them. The CDR3 has 13 residues. Germline V CDR1 and CDR2: SGHTA, FQGTGA. The specimen comprised CD4+ or CD8+ T cells sorted from blood, sampled in a trial of the OX40 agonist ivuxolimab. The receptor's source is an adult with an advanced solid tumor such as melanoma, head and neck, liver or kidney cancer. The chain joins TRBV7-3 to TRBJ2-4, with a weak D call TRBD2 (6 bases). The CDR3 reads CASSLSPGDIQYF. CDR3 coding DNA: TGTGCCAGCAGCTTATCCCCGGGGGACATTCAGTACTTC.